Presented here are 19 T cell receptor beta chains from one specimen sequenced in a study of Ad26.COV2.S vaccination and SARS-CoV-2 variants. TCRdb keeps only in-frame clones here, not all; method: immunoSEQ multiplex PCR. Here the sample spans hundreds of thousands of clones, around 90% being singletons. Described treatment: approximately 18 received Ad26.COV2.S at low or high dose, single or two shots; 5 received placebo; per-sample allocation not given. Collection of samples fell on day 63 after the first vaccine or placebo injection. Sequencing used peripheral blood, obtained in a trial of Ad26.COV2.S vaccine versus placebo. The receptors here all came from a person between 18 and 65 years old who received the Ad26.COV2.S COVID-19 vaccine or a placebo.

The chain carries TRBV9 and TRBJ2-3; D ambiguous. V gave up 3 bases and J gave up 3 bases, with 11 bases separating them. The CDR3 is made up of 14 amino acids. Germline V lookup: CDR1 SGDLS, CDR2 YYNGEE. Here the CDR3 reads CASSDSLRTDTQYF. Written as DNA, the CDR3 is TGTGCCAGCAGCGACAGTCTTAGGACAGATACGCAGTATTTT.

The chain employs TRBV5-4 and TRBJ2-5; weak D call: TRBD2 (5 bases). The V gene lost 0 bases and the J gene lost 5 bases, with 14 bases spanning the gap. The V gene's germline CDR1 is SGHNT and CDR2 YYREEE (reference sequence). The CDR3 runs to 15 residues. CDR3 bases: TGTGCCAGCAGCTTGGCCGGGAAAAGTGGGGAGACCCAGTACTTC. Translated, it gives CASSLAGKSGETQYF.

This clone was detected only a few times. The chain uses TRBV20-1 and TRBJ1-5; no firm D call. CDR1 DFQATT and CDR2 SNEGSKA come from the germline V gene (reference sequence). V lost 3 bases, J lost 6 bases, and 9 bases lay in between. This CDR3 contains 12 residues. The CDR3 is CSASNVGQPQHF. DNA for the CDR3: TGCAGTGCTAGTAACGTTGGTCAGCCCCAGCATTTT.

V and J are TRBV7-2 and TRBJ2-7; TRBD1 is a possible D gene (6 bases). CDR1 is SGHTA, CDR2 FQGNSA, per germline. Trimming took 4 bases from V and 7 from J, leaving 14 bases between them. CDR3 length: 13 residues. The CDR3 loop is CASSYMDSWEQYF. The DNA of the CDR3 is TGTGCCAGCAGCTACATGGACAGTTGGGAGCAGTACTTC.

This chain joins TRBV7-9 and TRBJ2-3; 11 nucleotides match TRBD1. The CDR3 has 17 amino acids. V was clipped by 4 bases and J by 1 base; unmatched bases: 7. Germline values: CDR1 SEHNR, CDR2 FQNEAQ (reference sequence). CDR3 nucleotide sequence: TGTGCCAGCAGCTCCGTCGGACAGGGGGCTCGCACAGATACGCAGTATTTT. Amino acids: CASSSVGQGARTDTQYF. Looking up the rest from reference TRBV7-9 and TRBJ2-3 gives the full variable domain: DTGVSQNPRHKITKRGQNVTFRCDPISEHNRLYWYRQTLGQGPEFLTYFQNEAQLEKSRLLSDRFSAERPKGSFSTLEIQRTEQGDSAMYLCASSSVGQGARTDTQYFGPGTRLTVL.

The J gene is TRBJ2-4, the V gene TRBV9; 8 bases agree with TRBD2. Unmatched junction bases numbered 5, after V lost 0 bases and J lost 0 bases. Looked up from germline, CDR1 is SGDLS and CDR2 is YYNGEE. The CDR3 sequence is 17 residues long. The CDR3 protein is CASSVGSGEVAKNIQYF. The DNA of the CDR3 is TGTGCCAGCAGCGTAGGTAGCGGGGAGGTAGCCAAAAACATTCAGTACTTC.

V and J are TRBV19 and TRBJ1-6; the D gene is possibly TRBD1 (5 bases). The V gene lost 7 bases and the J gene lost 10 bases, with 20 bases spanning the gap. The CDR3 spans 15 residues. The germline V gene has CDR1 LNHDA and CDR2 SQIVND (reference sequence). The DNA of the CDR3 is TGTGCCAGTAATCAATGGGGCACCGAGGGATCACCCCTCCACTTT. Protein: CASNQWGTEGSPLHF.

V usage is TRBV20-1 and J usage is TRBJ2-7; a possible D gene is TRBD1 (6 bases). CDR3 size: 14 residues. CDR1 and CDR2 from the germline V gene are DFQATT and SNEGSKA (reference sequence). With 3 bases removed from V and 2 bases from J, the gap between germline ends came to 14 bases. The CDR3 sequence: CSASLDRTPYEQYF. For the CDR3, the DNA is TGCAGTGCTAGTCTGGACAGAACCCCCTACGAGCAGTACTTC.

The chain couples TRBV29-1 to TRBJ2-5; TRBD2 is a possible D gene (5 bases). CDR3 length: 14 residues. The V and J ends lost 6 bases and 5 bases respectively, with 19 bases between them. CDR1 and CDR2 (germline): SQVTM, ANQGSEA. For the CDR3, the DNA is TGCAGCGTATCCCGGGCCGGGGTCGAGGAGACCCAGTACTTC. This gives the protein CSVSRAGVEETQYF.

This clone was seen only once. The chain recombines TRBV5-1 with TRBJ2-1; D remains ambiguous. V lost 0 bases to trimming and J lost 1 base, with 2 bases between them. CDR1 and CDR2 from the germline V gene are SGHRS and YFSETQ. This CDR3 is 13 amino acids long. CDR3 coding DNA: TGCGCCAGCAGCTTGGGATCCTACAATGAGCAGTTCTTC. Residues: CASSLGSYNEQFF.

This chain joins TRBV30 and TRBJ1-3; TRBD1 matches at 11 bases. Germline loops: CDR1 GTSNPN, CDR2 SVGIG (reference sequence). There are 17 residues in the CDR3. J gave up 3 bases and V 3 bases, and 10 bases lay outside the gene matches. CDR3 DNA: TGTGCCTGGAGCCCGACCTTGGACAGGGGGCTTGGAAACACCATATATTTT. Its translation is CAWSPTLDRGLGNTIYF.

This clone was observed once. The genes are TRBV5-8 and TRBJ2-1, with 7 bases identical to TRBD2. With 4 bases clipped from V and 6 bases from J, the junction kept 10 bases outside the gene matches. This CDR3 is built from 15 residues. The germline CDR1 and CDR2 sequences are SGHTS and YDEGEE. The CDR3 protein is CASSRFGLGFNEQFF. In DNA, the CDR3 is TGTGCCAGCAGCCGATTCGGACTAGGCTTCAATGAGCAGTTCTTC. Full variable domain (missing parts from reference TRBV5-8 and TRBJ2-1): EAGVTQSPTHLIKTRGQQATLRCSPISGHTSVYWYQQALGLGLQFLLWYDEGEERNRGNFPPRFSGRQFPNYSSELNVNALELEDSALYLCASSRFGLGFNEQFFGPGTRLTVL.

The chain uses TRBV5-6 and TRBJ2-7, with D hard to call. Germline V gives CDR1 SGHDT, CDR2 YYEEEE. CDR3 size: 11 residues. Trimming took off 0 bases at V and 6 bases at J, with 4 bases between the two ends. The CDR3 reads CASSLASEQYF. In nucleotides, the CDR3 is TGTGCCAGCAGCTTGGCGTCCGAGCAGTACTTC.

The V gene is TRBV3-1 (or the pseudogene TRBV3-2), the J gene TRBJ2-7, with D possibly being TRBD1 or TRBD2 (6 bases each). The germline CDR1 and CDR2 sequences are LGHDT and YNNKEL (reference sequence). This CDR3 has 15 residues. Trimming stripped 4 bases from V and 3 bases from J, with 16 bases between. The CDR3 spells CASSLRLGGFYEQYF. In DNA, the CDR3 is TGTGCCAGCAGCCTCAGGTTGGGGGGCTTCTACGAGCAGTACTTC.

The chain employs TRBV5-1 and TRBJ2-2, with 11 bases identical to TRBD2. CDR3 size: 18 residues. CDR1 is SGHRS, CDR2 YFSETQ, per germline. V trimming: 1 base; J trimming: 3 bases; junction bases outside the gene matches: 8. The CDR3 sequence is CASSLKLSGRADTGELFF. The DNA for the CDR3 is TGCGCCAGCAGCTTGAAACTTAGCGGGAGGGCCGACACCGGGGAGCTGTTTTTT.

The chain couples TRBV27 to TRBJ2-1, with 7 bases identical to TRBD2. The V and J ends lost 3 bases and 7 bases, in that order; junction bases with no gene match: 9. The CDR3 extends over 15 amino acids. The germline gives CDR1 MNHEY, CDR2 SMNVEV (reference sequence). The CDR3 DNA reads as TGTGCCAGCAGTTTCGTCACGGGGGGATTTAATGAGCAGTTCTTC. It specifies CASSFVTGGFNEQFF.

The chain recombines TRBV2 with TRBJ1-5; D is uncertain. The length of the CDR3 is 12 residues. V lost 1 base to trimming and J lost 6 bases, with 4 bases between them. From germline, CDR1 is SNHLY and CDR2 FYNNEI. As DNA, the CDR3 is TGTGCCAGCAGTGAAGTAGGTCAGCCCCAGCATTTT. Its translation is CASSEVGQPQHF. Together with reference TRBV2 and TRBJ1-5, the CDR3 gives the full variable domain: EPEVTQTPSHQVTQMGQEVILRCVPISNHLYFYWYRQILGQKVEFLVSFYNNEISEKSEIFDDQFSVERPDGSNFTLKIRSTKLEDSAMYFCASSEVGQPQHFGDGTRLSIL.

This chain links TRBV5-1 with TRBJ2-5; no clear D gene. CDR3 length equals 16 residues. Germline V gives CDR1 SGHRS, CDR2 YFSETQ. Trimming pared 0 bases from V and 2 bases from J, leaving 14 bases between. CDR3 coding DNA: TGCGCCAGCAGCTTGGCCACGACGAGACTTCAAGAGACCCAGTACTTC. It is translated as CASSLATTRLQETQYF.

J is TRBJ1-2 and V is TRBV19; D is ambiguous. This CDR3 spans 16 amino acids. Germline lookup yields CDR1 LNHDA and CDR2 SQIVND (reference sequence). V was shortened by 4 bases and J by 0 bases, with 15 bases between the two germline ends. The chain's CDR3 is CASSTLDTSSNYGYTF. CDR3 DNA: TGTGCCAGTAGTACATTAGACACCTCGTCTAACTATGGCTACACCTTC.